These 16 T cell receptor beta chains share one sample of origin, sequenced in a study of control samples from healthy donors and cancer patients (dated by TCRdb to between 2020 and 2021). Library preparation employed the immunoSEQ multiplex PCR assay. TCRdb retrieved this table from immuneACCESS and kept in-frame rearrangements only. Not all clones are present; in checked studies, unresolved V genes account for under half, and no reason is known for the remainder. For this sample there are 100,000 or so clones; roughly 78% appear just once. About 9.2% of the sample lies in the top ten. Sequences were obtained from blood. Source of these receptors: a woman between 55 and 75 years old in good health.

The gene calls are TRBV2 and TRBJ2-7; the D is unclear. The V end was cut by 0 bases, the J end by 3 bases, with 3 bases between. Germline loops: CDR1 SNHLY, CDR2 FYNNEI. This CDR3 has 12 amino acids. This CDR3 reads CASSEASYEQYF. CDR3 DNA: TGTGCCAGCAGTGAAGCTAGCTACGAGCAGTACTTC.

The chain employs TRBV28 and TRBJ1-3, with 7 bases that match TRBD1. CDR3 length: 13 residues. V lost 7 bases, J lost 2 bases, and 2 bases stayed unmatched. The germline CDR1 and CDR2 sequences are MDHEN and SYDVKM. CDR3 in amino acids: CASIGTAGNTIYF. DNA for the CDR3: TGTGCCAGCATAGGGACAGCTGGAAACACCATATATTTT. Full variable domain (missing parts from reference TRBV28 and TRBJ1-3): DVKVTQSSRYLVKRTGEKVFLECVQDMDHENMFWYRQDPGLGLRLIYFSYDVKMKEKGDIPEGYSVSREKKERFSLILESASTNQTSMYLCASIGTAGNTIYFGEGSWLTVV.

V is TRBV6-5 and J is TRBJ2-7; a weak D match, TRBD1 (7 bases). The germline V and J ends were trimmed by 7 bases and 3 bases, with 16 bases remaining between them. The germline gives CDR1 MNHEY, CDR2 SVGAGI. This CDR3 contains 14 residues. The CDR3 DNA is TGTGCCAGCACCCTCCAGGGGGGATACTACGAGCAGTACTTC. Its translation: CASTLQGGYYEQYF.

The V and J genes are TRBV5-1 and TRBJ2-3; TRBD2 matches 9 bases. Germline lookup yields CDR1 SGHRS and CDR2 YFSETQ. The CDR3 length is 15 residues. V lost 4 bases to trimming and J lost 2 bases; unmatched junction nucleotides: 5. The CDR3 nucleotides are TGCGCCAGCAGCCATAGCGGGGGAAACACAGATACGCAGTATTTT. Translation gives CASSHSGGNTDTQYF.

The genes are TRBV5-1 and TRBJ2-2; 11 nucleotides match TRBD1. This CDR3 has 15 amino acids. The J segment lost 6 bases and the V segment lost 4 bases, leaving 5 bases of the junction unmatched. Germline V gene data show CDR1 as SGHRS and CDR2 as YFSETQ. CDR3 nucleotide sequence: TGCGCCAGCAGCGTACCGGGACAGGGGGCCGGGGAGCTGTTTTTT. This codes for CASSVPGQGAGELFF. Filled out from reference TRBV5-1 and TRBJ2-2, the complete variable domain reads KAGVTQTPRYLIKTRGQQVTLSCSPISGHRSVSWYQQTPGQGLQFLFEYFSETQRNKGNFPGRFSGRQFSNSRSEMNVSTLELGDSALYLCASSVPGQGAGELFFGEGSRLTVL.

The chain employs TRBV5-8 and TRBJ2-6; weak D call: TRBD2 (6 bases). This CDR3 spans 17 amino acids. V was clipped by 4 bases and J by 0 bases, with 14 bases between them. The germline V gene has CDR1 SGHTS and CDR2 YDEGEE. In nucleotides, the CDR3 is TGTGCCAGCAGCCCCTCACGCGGGATCTCTGGGGCCAACGTCCTGACTTTC. It codes for CASSPSRGISGANVLTF.

The chain is built from TRBV6-6 and TRBJ1-5; TRBD1 matches at 10 bases. The CDR3 is 15 residues long. Trimming cost V 4 bases and J 6 bases; bases outside gene matches: 6. From germline, CDR1 is MNHNY and CDR2 SVGAGI (reference sequence). The CDR3 sequence: CASSSRDRGPQPQHF. The CDR3 nucleotides read TGTGCCAGCAGTTCGAGGGACAGGGGACCTCAGCCCCAGCATTTT.

This sequence joins TRBV4-3 and TRBJ1-2; D gene unclear. Trimming took off 4 bases at V and 4 bases at J, with 16 bases between the two ends. CDR3 length: 15 residues. CDR1 is LGHNA, CDR2 YSLEER, per germline. The CDR3 DNA reads as TGCGCCAGCAGCCTACCGGGTCCTCCTTCCTATGGCTACACCTTC. It specifies CASSLPGPPSYGYTF.

The rearrangement uses TRBV3-1 (or the pseudogene TRBV3-2) and TRBJ2-5, with D uncertain. V lost 1 base, J lost 2 bases, and 8 bases lay in between. This CDR3 is built from 14 residues. From germline, CDR1 is LGHDT and CDR2 YNNKEL (reference sequence). CDR3 region: CASSQVSTQETQYF. The CDR3 DNA follows: TGTGCCAGCAGCCAAGTATCTACTCAAGAGACCCAGTACTTC.

The CDR3 loop is CASTDPGRGVNQPQHF. The CDR3 bases are TGTGCCAGTACCGACCCGGGGAGGGGGGTTAATCAGCCCCAGCATTTT. The gene calls are TRBV19 and TRBJ1-5, with D maybe TRBD1 (6 bases). Trimming removed 7 bases from V and 4 bases from J, with 20 bases in between. Per germline, CDR1 LNHDA and CDR2 SQIVND (reference sequence). The CDR3 consists of 16 residues.

The chain employs TRBV18 and TRBJ1-6; maybe TRBD1 (5 bases). The CDR3 has 14 residues. Looked up from germline, CDR1 is KGHSH and CDR2 is LQKENI. Trimming stripped 2 bases from V and 10 bases from J, with 12 bases between. The CDR3 loop reads CASSPARVGSPLHF. CDR3 nucleotides: TGTGCCAGCTCACCAGCCAGGGTGGGCTCACCCCTCCACTTT.

V is TRBV3-1 (or the pseudogene TRBV3-2) and J is TRBJ2-7; D unclear. Germline CDR1 is LGHDT and CDR2 is YNNKEL (reference sequence). The CDR3 consists of 14 residues. Between the trimmed V and J ends, which lost 0 bases and 4 bases, there was a span of 10 bases. In DNA form, the CDR3 reads TGTGCCAGCAGCCAAGAATTGGGATTTTACGAGCAGTACTTC. Its protein product is CASSQELGFYEQYF.

The chain carries TRBV10-3 and TRBJ1-5; 9 bases agree with TRBD1. The germline V gene encodes CDR1 ENHRY and CDR2 SYGVKD. V shed 4 bases, J shed 3 bases, and the junction held 4 bases outside the gene matches. The CDR3 spans 15 residues. The DNA of the CDR3 is TGTGCCATCAGTGCGGACAGGGGTTACAATCAGCCCCAGCATTTT. Encoded protein: CAISADRGYNQPQHF.

The chain combines TRBV13 with TRBJ2-1; D is tentatively TRBD1 or TRBD2 (7 bases each). This CDR3 spans 15 amino acids. The V end was cut by 3 bases, the J end by 2 bases, with 11 bases between. CDR1 and CDR2 (germline): PRHDT, FYEKMQ (reference sequence). The CDR3 DNA reads as TGTGCCAGCAGCTTCAGGGGGGGAACCTACAATGAGCAGTTCTTC. It is translated as CASSFRGGTYNEQFF.

The CDR3 bases are TGCGCCAGCAGCCAAGGGACAGGGCTATTCAATGAGCAGTTCTTC. This gives the protein CASSQGTGLFNEQFF. This chain links TRBV4-1 with TRBJ2-1; TRBD1 agrees at 8 bases. The CDR3 totals 15 residues. CDR1 MGHRA and CDR2 YSYEKL come from the germline V gene. Germline trimming cut 1 base from V and 6 bases from J; bases unmatched to any gene: 5.

This clone turned up a few times. The CDR3 spells CASSPGGFQQNYGYTF. The CDR3 DNA is TGTGCCAGCAGCCCAGGTGGTTTCCAACAGAACTATGGCTACACCTTC. This chain links TRBV27 with TRBJ1-2; D is uncertain. V dropped 6 bases and J dropped 2 bases, with 19 bases sitting between them. The CDR3 spans 16 residues. The germline V gene has CDR1 MNHEY and CDR2 SMNVEV (reference sequence).